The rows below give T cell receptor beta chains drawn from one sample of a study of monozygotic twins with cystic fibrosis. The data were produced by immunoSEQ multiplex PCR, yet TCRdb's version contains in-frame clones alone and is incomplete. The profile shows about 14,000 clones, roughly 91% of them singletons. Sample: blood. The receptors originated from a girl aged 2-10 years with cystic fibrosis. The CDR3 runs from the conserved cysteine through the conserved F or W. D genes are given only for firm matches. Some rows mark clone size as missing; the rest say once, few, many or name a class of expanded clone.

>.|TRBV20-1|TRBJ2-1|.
TGCAGTCAAACCCTCGGTGAGCAGTTCTTC
CSQTLGEQFF
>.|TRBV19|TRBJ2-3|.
TGTGCCAGTAGTATGGTCGGAGACGGCGCAGATACGCAGTATTTT
CASSMVGDGADTQYF
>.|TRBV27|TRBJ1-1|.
TGTGCCAGCAGTTTATCGGGACAAGTGAGGGCTTTCTTT
CASSLSGQVRAFF
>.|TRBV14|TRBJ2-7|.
TGTGCCAGCAGCCAGGGTCAGGGTGGGACCTACGAGCAGTACTTC
CASSQGQGGTYEQYF
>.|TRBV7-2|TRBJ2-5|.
TGTGCCAGCAGCTCATCTCCGAGGGAGACCCAGTACTTC
CASSSSPRETQYF
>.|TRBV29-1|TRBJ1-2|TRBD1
TGCAGCGTCGCGAGGGACAGGGGTCAGGGGTACACCTTC
CSVARDRGQGYTF
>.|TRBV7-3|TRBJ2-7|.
TGTGCCAGCAGCCTGGACAGACACTACGAGCAGTACTTC
CASSLDRHYEQYF
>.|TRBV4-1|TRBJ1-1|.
TGCGCCAGCAGCCAAGATACGGGGGCCTCGAACACTGAAGCTTTCTTT
CASSQDTGASNTEAFF
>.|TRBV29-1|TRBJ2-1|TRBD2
TGCAGCGTTGTTCTAGCGGGGTGGTACAATGAGCAGTTCTTC
CSVVLAGWYNEQFF
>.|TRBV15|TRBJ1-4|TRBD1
TGTGCCACCAGCAGGGGGACAGGAATTCCGGATCGGAATGAAAAACTGTTTTTT
CATSRGTGIPDRNEKLFF
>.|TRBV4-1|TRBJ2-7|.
TGCGCCAGCAGCCCCAGAAGGGGGGAGCAGTACTTC
CASSPRRGEQYF
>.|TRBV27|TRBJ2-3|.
TGTGCCAGCAGGGAAACAGATACGCAGTATTTT
CASRETDTQYF
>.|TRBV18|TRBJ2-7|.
TGTGCCAGCTTAAAGCAGGGGGGGTACGAGCAGTACTTC
CASLKQGGYEQYF
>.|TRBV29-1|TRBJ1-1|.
TGCAGCGTTGATCCGAACGCTTTCTTT
CSVDPNAFF
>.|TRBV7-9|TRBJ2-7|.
TGTGCCAGCAGCTTACCCGGCGGAGGGGGCCACGAGCAGTACTTC
CASSLPGGGGHEQYF
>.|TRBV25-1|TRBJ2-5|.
TGTGCCAGCAGTGAGTTCAGGGTCGGAGAGACCCAGTACTTC
CASSEFRVGETQYF
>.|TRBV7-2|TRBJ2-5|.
TGTGCCAGCAGCTTAGGCTACGGCCCCCTGGAGCAGTACTTC
CASSLGYGPLEQYF
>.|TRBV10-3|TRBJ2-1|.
TGTGCCACCCGCCGTTCTGAGAATAATGAGCAGTTCTTC
CATRRSENNEQFF
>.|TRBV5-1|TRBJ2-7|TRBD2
TGCGCCAGCAGCTTGGGCACAGTTAAACTAGCGGGAGAAGGGTCGTGGTCCGAGCAGTACTTC
CASSLGTVKLAGEGSWSEQYF
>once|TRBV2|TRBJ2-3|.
TGTGCCAGCATCCCGCCAGTTGGAGATACGCAGTATTTT
CASIPPVGDTQYF
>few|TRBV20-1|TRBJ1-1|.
TGCAGTGCTAGACTCACTGAAGCTTTCTTT
CSARLTEAFF
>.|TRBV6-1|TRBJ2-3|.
TGTGCCAGCAGTGAGGAGTTGGCGAGAGATACGCAGTATTTT
CASSEELARDTQYF
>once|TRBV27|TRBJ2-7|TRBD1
TGTGCCAGCAGTTTAGCCGGGACAGGGAATTCCTACGAGCAGTACTTC
CASSLAGTGNSYEQYF
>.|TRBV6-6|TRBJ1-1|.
TGTGCGACGAAGGTGGTAACTGAAGCTTTCTTT
CATKVVTEAFF
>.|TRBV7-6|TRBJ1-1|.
TGTGCCAGCAGCTTAGGTCCGGGTAACACTGAAGCTTTCTTT
CASSLGPGNTEAFF
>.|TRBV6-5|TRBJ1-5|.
TGTGCCAGCAGGTTGGACAGTTATAGCAATCAGCCCCAGCATTTT
CASRLDSYSNQPQHF
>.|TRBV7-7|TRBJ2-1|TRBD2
TGTGCTAGCAGCCCGTCCCCGGGGGCGGGAGGCCTCAATGAGCAGTTCTTC
CASSPSPGAGGLNEQFF
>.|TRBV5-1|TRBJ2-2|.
TGCGCCAGCGCCGTAGGGCTAGACACCGGGGAGCTGTTTTTT
CASAVGLDTGELFF
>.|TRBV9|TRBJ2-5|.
TGTGCCAGCAGCGTAGAACTAGCAAACCAAGAGACCCAGTACTTC
CASSVELANQETQYF
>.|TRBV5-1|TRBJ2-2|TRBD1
TGCGCCAGCAGCTCCCGCAGGGGGAGTGACACCGGGGAGCTGTTTTTT
CASSSRRGSDTGELFF
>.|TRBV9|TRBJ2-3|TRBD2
TGTGCCAGCAGCGTAGGGGGGACTAGCGGGAGCACAGATACGCAGTATTTT
CASSVGGTSGSTDTQYF
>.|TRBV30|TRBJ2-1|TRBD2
TGTGCCTGGAGTTGGGCTAGCGGTCTCTACAATGAGCAGTTCTTC
CAWSWASGLYNEQFF
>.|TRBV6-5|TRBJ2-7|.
TGTGCCAGCAGCAGGGGACGGCTAGTCTACGAGCAGTACTTC
CASSRGRLVYEQYF
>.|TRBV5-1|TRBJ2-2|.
TGCGCCAGTGGTGTGGGAGCCCCGAGGGGGGAGCTGTTTTTT
CASGVGAPRGELFF
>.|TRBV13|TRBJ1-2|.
TGTGCCAGCAGCTTCCAGGCCTCCTATGGCTACACCTTC
CASSFQASYGYTF
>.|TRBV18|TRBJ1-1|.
TGTGCCAGCTCACCCGAAATGAACACTGAAGCTTTCTTT
CASSPEMNTEAFF
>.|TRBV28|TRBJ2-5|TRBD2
TGTGCCAGCAGCCTCCTAGCGGGAGGCGGGGAGACCCAGTACTTC
CASSLLAGGGETQYF
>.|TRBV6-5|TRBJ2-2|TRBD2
TGTGCCAGCAGTTACATCGGGAGGGCCAACACCGGGGAGCTGTTTTTT
CASSYIGRANTGELFF
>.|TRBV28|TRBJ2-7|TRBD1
TGTGCCAGCAGGAAAGAACAGGGGCCCTCCTACGAGCAGTACTTC
CASRKEQGPSYEQYF
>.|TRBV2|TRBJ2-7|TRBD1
TGTGCCAGCAGTGCCGGGCGACCTGGACAGGCCTCCCCCTACGAGCAGTACTTC
CASSAGRPGQASPYEQYF
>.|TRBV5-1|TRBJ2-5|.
TGCGCCAGCAGCTTGGTTGTCGGACCTGAAGAGACCCAGTACTTC
CASSLVVGPEETQYF
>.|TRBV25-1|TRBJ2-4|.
TGTGCCAGCTCCCCTGGAGACATTCAGTACTTC
CASSPGDIQYF